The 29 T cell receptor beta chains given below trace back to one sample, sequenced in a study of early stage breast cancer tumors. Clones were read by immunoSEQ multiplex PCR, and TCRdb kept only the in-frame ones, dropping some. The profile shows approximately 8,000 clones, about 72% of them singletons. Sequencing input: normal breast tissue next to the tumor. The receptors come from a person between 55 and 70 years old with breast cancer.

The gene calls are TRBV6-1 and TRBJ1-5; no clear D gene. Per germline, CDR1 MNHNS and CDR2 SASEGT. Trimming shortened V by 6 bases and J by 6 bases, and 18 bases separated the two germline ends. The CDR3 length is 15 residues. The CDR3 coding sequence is TGTGCCAGCAGAGGCTCCGGGGTCAGTGGTCAGCCCCAGCATTTT. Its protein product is CASRGSGVSGQPQHF.

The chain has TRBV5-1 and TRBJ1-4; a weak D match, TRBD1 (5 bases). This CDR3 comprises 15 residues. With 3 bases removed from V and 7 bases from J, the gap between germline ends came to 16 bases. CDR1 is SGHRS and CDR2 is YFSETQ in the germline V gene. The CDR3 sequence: CASSSGTGRFEKLFF. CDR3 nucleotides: TGCGCCAGCAGCTCTGGGACCGGGCGATTTGAAAAACTGTTTTTT.

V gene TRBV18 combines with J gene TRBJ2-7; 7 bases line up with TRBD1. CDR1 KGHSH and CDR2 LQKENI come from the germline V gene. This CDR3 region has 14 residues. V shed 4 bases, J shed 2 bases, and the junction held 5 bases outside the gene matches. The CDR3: CASSQGAATYEQYF. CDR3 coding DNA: TGTGCCAGCTCACAGGGGGCGGCGACCTACGAGCAGTACTTC.

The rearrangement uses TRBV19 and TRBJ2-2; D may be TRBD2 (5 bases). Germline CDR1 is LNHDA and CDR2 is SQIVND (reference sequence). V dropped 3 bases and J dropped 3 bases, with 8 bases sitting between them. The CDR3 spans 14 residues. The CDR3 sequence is CASSIDYHTGELFF. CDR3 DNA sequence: TGTGCCAGTAGTATCGACTACCACACCGGGGAGCTGTTTTTT.

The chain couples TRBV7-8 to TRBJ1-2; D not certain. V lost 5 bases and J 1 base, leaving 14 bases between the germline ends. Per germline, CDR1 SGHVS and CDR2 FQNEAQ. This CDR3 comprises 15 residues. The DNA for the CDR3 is TGTGCCAGCAGCACGAGGCGCACCGGTAACTATGGCTACACCTTC. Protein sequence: CASSTRRTGNYGYTF. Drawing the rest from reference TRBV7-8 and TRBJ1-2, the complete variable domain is GAGVSQSPRYKVAKRGQDVALRCDPISGHVSLFWYQQALGQGPEFLTYFQNEAQLDKSGLPSDRFFAERPEGSVSTLKIQRTQQEDSAVYLCASSTRRTGNYGYTFGSGTRLTVV.

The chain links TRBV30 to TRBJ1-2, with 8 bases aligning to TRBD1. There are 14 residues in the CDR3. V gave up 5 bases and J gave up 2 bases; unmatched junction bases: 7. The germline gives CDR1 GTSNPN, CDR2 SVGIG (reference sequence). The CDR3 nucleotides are TGTGCCTGGGTCGACAGGGGCAGAAACTATGGCTACACCTTC. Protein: CAWVDRGRNYGYTF.

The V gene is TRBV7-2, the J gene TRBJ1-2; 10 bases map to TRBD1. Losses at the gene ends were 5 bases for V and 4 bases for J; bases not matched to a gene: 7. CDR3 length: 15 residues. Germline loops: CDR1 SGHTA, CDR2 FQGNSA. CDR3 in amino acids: CASSNRDRGLYGYTF. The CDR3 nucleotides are TGTGCCAGCAGCAACCGGGACAGGGGCCTCTATGGCTACACCTTC.

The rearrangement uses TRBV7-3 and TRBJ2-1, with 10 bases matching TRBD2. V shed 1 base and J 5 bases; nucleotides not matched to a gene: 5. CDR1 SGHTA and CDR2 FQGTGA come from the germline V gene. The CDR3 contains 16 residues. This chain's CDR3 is CASSLRRLAGDNEQFF. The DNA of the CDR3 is TGTGCCAGCAGCTTAAGACGCCTAGCGGGGGACAATGAGCAGTTCTTC.

As DNA, the CDR3 is TGTGCCAGTAGTACAGGACAGGGGGTCACTGAAGCTTTCTTT. Translation: CASSTGQGVTEAFF. The V call is TRBV19, the J call TRBJ1-1; 10 bases are shared with TRBD1. This CDR3 is 14 amino acids long. CDR1 is LNHDA, CDR2 SQIVND, per germline (reference sequence). V gave up 4 bases and J gave up 4 bases; unmatched junction bases: 3. Full variable domain (missing parts from reference TRBV19 and TRBJ1-1): DGGITQSPKYLFRKEGQNVTLSCEQNLNHDAMYWYRQDPGQGLRLIYYSQIVNDFQKGDIAEGYSVSREKKESFPLTVTSAQKNPTAFYLCASSTGQGVTEAFFGQGTRLTVV.

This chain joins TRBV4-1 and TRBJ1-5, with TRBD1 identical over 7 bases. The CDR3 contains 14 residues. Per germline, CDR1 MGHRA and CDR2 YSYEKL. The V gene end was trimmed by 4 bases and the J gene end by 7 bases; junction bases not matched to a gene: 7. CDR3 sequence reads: CASSLNRGLQPQHF. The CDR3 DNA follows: TGCGCCAGCAGCCTTAACAGGGGTTTACAGCCCCAGCATTTT.

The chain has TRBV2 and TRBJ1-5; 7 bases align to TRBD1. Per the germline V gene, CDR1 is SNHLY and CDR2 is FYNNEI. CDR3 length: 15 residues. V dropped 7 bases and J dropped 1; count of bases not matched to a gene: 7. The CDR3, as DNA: TGTGCCAGCAATACAGGGGATAGGAGCAATCAGCCCCAGCATTTT. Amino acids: CASNTGDRSNQPQHF.

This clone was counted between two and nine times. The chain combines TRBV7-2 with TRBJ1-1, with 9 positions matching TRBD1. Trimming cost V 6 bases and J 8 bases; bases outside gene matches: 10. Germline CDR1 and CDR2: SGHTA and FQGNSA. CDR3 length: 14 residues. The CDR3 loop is CASSWGQGVFEAFF. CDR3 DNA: TGTGCCAGCAGTTGGGGACAGGGAGTTTTCGAAGCTTTCTTT.

The CDR3, as DNA: TGTGCCAGCAGTGAACAGTTTGCGGACGAGCAGTACTTC. Amino acid sequence: CASSEQFADEQYF. The chain recombines TRBV25-1 with TRBJ2-7; unclear D gene. CDR3 length equals 13 residues. The germline CDR1 and CDR2 sequences are MGHDK and SYGVNS. With 2 bases removed from V and 5 bases from J, the gap between germline ends came to 10 bases.

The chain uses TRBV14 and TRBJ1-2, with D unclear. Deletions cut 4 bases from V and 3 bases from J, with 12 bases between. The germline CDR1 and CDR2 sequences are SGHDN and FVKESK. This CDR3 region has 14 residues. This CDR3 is CASSLTGVDYGYTF. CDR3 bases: TGTGCCAGCAGCCTCACTGGTGTGGACTATGGCTACACCTTC.

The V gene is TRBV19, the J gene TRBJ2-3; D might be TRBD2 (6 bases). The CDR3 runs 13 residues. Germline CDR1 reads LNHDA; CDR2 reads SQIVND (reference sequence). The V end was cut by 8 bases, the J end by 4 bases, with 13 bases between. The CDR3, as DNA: TGTGCCAGTGGAGGGTATAAGGCAGATACGCAGTATTTT. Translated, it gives CASGGYKADTQYF.

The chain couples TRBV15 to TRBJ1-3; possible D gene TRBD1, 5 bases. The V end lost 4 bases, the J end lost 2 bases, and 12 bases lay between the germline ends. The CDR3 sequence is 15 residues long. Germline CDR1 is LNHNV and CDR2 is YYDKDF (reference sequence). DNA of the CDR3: TGTGCCACCAGCAATTGGGACTCCCCTGGAAACACCATATATTTT. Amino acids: CATSNWDSPGNTIYF.

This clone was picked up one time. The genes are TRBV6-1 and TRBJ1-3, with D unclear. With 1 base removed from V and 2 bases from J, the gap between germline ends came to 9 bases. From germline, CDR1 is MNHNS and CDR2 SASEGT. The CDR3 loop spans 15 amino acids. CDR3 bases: TGTGCCAGCAGTGAAGGGTCGGGCCCTGGAAACACCATATATTTT. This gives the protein CASSEGSGPGNTIYF.

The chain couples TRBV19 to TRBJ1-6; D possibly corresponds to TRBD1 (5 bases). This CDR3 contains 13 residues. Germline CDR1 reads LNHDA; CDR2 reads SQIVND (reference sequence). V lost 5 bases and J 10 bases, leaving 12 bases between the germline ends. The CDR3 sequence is CASSPHRPSPLHF. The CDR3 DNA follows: TGTGCCAGTAGTCCACACAGGCCGTCACCCCTCCACTTT.

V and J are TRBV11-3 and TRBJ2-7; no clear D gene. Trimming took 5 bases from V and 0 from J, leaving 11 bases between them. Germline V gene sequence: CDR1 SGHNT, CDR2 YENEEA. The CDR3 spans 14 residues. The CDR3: CASSQDRSSYEQYF. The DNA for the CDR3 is TGTGCCAGCAGCCAAGATCGTAGCTCCTACGAGCAGTACTTC.

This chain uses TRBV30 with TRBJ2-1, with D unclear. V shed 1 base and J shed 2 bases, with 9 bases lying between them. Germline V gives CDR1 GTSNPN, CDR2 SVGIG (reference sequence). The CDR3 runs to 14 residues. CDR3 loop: CAWSGRTPYNEQFF. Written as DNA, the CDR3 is TGTGCCTGGAGTGGGAGAACCCCCTACAATGAGCAGTTCTTC.

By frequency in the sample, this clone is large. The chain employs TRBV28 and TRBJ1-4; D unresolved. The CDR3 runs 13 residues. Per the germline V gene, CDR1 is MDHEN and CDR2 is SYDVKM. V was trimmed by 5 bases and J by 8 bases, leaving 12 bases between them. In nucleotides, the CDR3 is TGTGCCAGCAGTAAAACCGCCGGGGAAAAACTGTTTTTT. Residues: CASSKTAGEKLFF.

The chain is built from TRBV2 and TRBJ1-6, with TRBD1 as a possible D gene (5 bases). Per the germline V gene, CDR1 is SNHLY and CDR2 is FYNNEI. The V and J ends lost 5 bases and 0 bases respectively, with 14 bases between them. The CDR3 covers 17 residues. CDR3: CASSPIAGSSYNSPLHF. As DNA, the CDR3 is TGTGCCAGCAGTCCGATCGCAGGGAGCTCCTATAATTCACCCCTCCACTTT. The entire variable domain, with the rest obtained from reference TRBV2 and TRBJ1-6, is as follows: EPEVTQTPSHQVTQMGQEVILRCVPISNHLYFYWYRQILGQKVEFLVSFYNNEISEKSEIFDDQFSVERPDGSNFTLKIRSTKLEDSAMYFCASSPIAGSSYNSPLHFGNGTRLTVT.

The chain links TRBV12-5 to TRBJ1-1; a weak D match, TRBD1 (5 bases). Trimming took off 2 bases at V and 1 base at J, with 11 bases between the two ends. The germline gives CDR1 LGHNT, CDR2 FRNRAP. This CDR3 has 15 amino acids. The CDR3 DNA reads TGTGCTAGTGGTTTGACGCGGGGGTCGAACACTGAAGCTTTCTTT. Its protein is CASGLTRGSNTEAFF.

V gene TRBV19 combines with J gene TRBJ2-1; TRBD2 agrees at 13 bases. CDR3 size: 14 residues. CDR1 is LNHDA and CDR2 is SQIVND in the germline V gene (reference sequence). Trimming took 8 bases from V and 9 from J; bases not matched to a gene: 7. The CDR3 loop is CASFGLAGAGEQFF. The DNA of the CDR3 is TGTGCCAGTTTCGGACTAGCGGGAGCAGGTGAGCAGTTCTTC.

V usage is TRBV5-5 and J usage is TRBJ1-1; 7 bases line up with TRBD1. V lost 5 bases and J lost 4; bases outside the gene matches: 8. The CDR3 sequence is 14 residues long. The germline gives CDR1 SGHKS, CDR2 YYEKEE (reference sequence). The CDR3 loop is CASSRNAGGTEAFF. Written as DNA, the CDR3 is TGTGCCAGCAGTCGTAATGCAGGGGGCACTGAAGCTTTCTTT.

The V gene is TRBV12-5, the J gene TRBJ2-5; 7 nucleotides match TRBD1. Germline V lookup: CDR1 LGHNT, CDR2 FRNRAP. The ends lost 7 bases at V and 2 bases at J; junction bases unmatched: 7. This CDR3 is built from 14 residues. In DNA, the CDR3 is TGTGCTAGTGCTAAAAACAGGGGTCAAGAGACCCAGTACTTC. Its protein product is CASAKNRGQETQYF.

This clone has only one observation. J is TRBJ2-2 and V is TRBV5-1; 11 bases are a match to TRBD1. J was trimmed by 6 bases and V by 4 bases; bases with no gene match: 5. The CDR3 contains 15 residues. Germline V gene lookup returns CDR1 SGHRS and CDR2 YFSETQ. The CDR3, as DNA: TGCGCCAGCAGCGGGAGGACAGGGGGCTCCGGGGAGCTGTTTTTT. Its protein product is CASSGRTGGSGELFF.

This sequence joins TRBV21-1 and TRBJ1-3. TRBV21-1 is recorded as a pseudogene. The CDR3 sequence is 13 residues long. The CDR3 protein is CASSKRGRNTIYF. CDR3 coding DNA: TGTGCCAGCAGCAAGAGGGGCCGAAACACCATATATTTT.

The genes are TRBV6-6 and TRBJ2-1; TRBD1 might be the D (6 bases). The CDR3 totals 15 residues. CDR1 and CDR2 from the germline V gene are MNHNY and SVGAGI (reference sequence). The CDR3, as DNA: TGTGTCACGGCACTGGGACAACAGTTCTACAATGAGCAGTTCTTC. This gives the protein CVTALGQQFYNEQFF.